The clone carrying this TCR beta chain was counted a few times. Its antigen is unknown. Primers: 60 Vbeta forward and 13 Jbeta reverse. TCRdb's copy holds only in-frame clones and misses some; the assay was immunoSEQ multiplex PCR. The sample comprises over 150,000 clones, roughly 82% of which are singletons, and about 10% rests with the top ten. This specimen belongs to a study of cytomegalovirus exposure and HLA in healthy donors. Points from the study as a whole: Earlier analysis yielded a pattern in which most TCR beta V segments were productive about 87% or about 30% of the time.

This CDR3 spans 13 amino acids. Germline assignment: CDR1 SQVTM and CDR2 ANQGSEA. The ends were cut back, 6 bases at V and 11 bases at J, with 19 bases in the middle. Sequencing input: PBMCs. The receptor was isolated from a man aged 45 to 65 in good health and CMV-seropositive. V is TRBV29-1 and J is TRBJ1-4; a weak D match, TRBD1 (6 bases). CDR3 residues: CSVEVTGLGKLFF. The CDR3, as DNA: TGCAGCGTGGAGGTCACAGGGTTGGGGAAACTGTTTTTT.